Listed here are 21 T cell receptor beta chains from one sample, sequenced in a study of cytomegalovirus exposure and HLA in healthy donors. Use of 60 Vbeta and 13 Jbeta primers characterized the PCR. Generated by immunoSEQ multiplex PCR, the TCRdb table keeps only in-frame clones and is missing some. Here the sample spans around 74,000 clones, approximately 80% being singletons. Sequenced sample: PBMCs. All receptors come from a man aged 35-49 years in good health and CMV-seronegative.

This clone was counted once. V is TRBV29-1 and J is TRBJ2-2; D is uncertain. V was pared by 7 bases and J by 2 bases, with 11 bases between. Looked up from germline, CDR1 is SQVTM and CDR2 is ANQGSEA. The CDR3 consists of 13 residues. CDR3 sequence reads: CSGGWQNTGELFF. The CDR3, as DNA: TGCAGCGGCGGCTGGCAAAACACCGGGGAGCTGTTTTTT.

The J gene is TRBJ1-5, the V gene TRBV21-1; TRBD1 is the table's D call, not checked against the DNA. TRBV21-1 is shown as a pseudogene. CDR3 length: 18 residues. CDR3 DNA: TGTGCCAGCAGCCCACCTGGCTGGGACAGGGTCGAGGTTCAGCCCCAGCATTTT. This codes for CASSPPGWDRVEVQPQHF.

In its sample, this clone was seen a few times. V and J are TRBV27 and TRBJ2-5; maybe TRBD2 (5 bases). Trimming took 5 bases from V and 11 from J, leaving 15 bases between them. Looked up from germline, CDR1 is MNHEY and CDR2 is SMNVEV (reference sequence). The CDR3 contains 12 residues. The CDR3 protein is CASSIRYGEQYF. The CDR3 DNA reads as TGTGCCAGCAGTATAAGGTACGGGGAGCAGTACTTC.

The genes are TRBV7-2 and TRBJ1-5; D not certain. This CDR3 spans 17 amino acids. V was cut by 1 base and J by 1 base, with 14 bases left in between. Germline V gene lookup returns CDR1 SGHTA and CDR2 FQGNSA. The CDR3 nucleotides read TGTGCCAGCAGCTTAGTTGTGGGAGGTATGAGCAATCAGCCCCAGCATTTT. Translation gives CASSLVVGGMSNQPQHF.

This clone has a handful of counts. The same CDR3 arises from other DNA sequences in this sample as well. This chain uses TRBV4-2 with TRBJ1-5; weak D call: TRBD1 (6 bases). V shed 3 bases and J shed 2 bases, with 11 bases lying between them. The length of the CDR3 is 15 residues. CDR1 LGHNA and CDR2 YNFKEQ come from the germline V gene. The CDR3 here is CASSQTQGGNQPQHF. CDR3 nucleotides: TGTGCCAGCAGCCAGACACAGGGTGGCAATCAGCCCCAGCATTTT.

Written as DNA, the CDR3 is TGTGCCACCAGCAGGGGACAGGGCAGTGCTGAGACCCAGTACTTC. Protein product: CATSRGQGSAETQYF. The chain joins TRBV15 to TRBJ2-5; 9 nucleotides line up with TRBD1. The germline V gene has CDR1 LNHNV and CDR2 YYDKDF (reference sequence). The V gene end was trimmed by 3 bases and the J gene end by 5 bases; junction bases not matched to a gene: 7. This CDR3 is built from 15 residues.

This rearrangement joins TRBV18 to TRBJ2-3; unclear D gene. The CDR3 covers 14 residues. V was trimmed by 2 bases and J by 3 bases, leaving 9 bases between them. Germline CDR1 is KGHSH and CDR2 is LQKENI. CDR3 residues: CASSPIERTDTQYF. The CDR3, as DNA: TGTGCCAGCTCACCAATAGAAAGAACAGATACGCAGTATTTT.

The gene calls are TRBV9 and TRBJ2-7; 7 nucleotides line up with TRBD1. This CDR3 is 16 amino acids long. The V segment lost 0 bases and the J segment 7 bases; nucleotides outside the gene matches: 13. Germline values: CDR1 SGDLS, CDR2 YYNGEE. The CDR3 here is CASSVEGTLAGGEQYF. In nucleotides, the CDR3 is TGTGCCAGCAGCGTAGAGGGTACGTTGGCAGGGGGTGAGCAGTACTTC.

The V call is TRBV5-6, the J call TRBJ1-2; possible D gene TRBD1, 5 bases. Germline V gene data show CDR1 as SGHDT and CDR2 as YYEEEE. V dropped 4 bases and J dropped 4 bases, with 20 bases sitting between them. The CDR3 has 16 amino acids. CDR3 in DNA: TGTGCCAGCAGCCCCGATGTCGGAACAGGATTCTATGGCTACACCTTC. Translation gives CASSPDVGTGFYGYTF.

This rearrangement joins TRBV6-1 to TRBJ1-5; 7 bases fit TRBD1. CDR1 and CDR2 (germline): MNHNS, SASEGT. V lost 5 bases, J lost 5 bases, and 6 bases stayed unmatched. There are 14 residues in the CDR3. CDR3 residues: CASSSRDSYQPQHF. As DNA, the CDR3 is TGTGCCAGCAGTAGTCGGGACAGTTATCAGCCCCAGCATTTT.

Concerning this clone itself: The junction departs from germline at one end; a sequencing error may be responsible. The chain has TRBV10-2 and TRBJ1-5; possible D gene TRBD1, 6 bases. The length of the CDR3 is 14 residues. Germline assignment: CDR1 WSHSY and CDR2 SAAADI. The CDR3 here is CASRLDSSYQPRHF. CDR3 DNA: TGCGCCAGCAGGCTGGACAGTAGCTATCAGCCCCGGCATTTT.

This clone was seen only a few times. The chain couples TRBV6-5 to TRBJ2-3; 11 bases align to TRBD1. Germline V gene sequence: CDR1 MNHEY, CDR2 SVGAGI. Germline trimming cut 5 bases from V and 5 bases from J; bases unmatched to any gene: 3. This CDR3 region has 14 residues. DNA for the CDR3: TGTGCCAGCAGTAGGACAGGGGGCTTAGATACGCAGTATTTT. Protein: CASSRTGGLDTQYF.

The chain carries TRBV7-2 and TRBJ2-6; 10 positions match TRBD1. The V gene end was trimmed by 0 bases and the J gene end by 0 bases; junction bases not matched to a gene: 14. The CDR3 is 22 amino acids. Per germline, CDR1 SGHTA and CDR2 FQGNSA. In DNA form, the CDR3 reads TGTGCCAGCAGCTTAGCGTATTTGACAGGGGGCCCCCCACACTCTGGGGCCAACGTCCTGACTTTC. This codes for CASSLAYLTGGPPHSGANVLTF.

The chain has TRBV6-6 and TRBJ2-2; D is perhaps TRBD1 (5 bases). The CDR3 totals 15 residues. Germline lookup yields CDR1 MNHNY and CDR2 SVGAGI (reference sequence). The V end was cut by 0 bases, the J end by 8 bases, with 13 bases between. The DNA for the CDR3 is TGTGCCAGCAGTTACTCTTCGTCAGGGTGGGGGGAGCTGTTTTTT. This gives the protein CASSYSSSGWGELFF.

This chain links TRBV11-2 with TRBJ2-7; 9 nucleotides agree with TRBD1. Germline V lookup: CDR1 SGHAT, CDR2 FQNNGV. After removal of 5 bases from V and 1 base from J, the junction contained 9 bases not matched to a gene. CDR3 length: 16 amino acids. The CDR3 region is CASSHGTGTLSYEQYF. As DNA, the CDR3 is TGTGCCAGCAGCCACGGGACAGGGACGTTGTCCTACGAGCAGTACTTC.

V and J are TRBV5-1 and TRBJ2-3, with D tentatively TRBD2 (6 bases). The germline CDR1 and CDR2 sequences are SGHRS and YFSETQ. This CDR3 is built from 12 residues. The V and J ends lost 3 bases and 5 bases respectively, with 7 bases between them. Written as DNA, the CDR3 is TGCGCCAGCAGCTCGGGGGTAGATACGCAGTATTTT. It yields the protein CASSSGVDTQYF.

The gene calls are TRBV11-3 and TRBJ2-2, with TRBD1 as a possible D gene (6 bases). Germline V gene sequence: CDR1 SGHNT, CDR2 YENEEA. V dropped 3 bases and J dropped 8 bases, with 13 bases sitting between them. The CDR3 is made up of 14 amino acids. The CDR3: CASSFSQGMGELFF. The CDR3 nucleotides read TGTGCCAGCAGCTTCAGTCAGGGGATGGGGGAGCTGTTTTTT.

This clone was seen only once. The rearrangement joins TRBV20-1 to TRBJ1-1; D unresolved. Germline loops: CDR1 DFQATT, CDR2 SNEGSKA (reference sequence). V lost 3 bases to trimming and J lost 10 bases, with 3 bases between them. The CDR3 has 8 residues. The CDR3 DNA sequence: TGCAGTGCTAGTCGAGCTTTCTTT. It encodes CSASRAFF.

V gene TRBV6-5 combines with J gene TRBJ2-5; D is possibly TRBD1 (6 bases). V was pared by 3 bases and J by 2 bases, with 16 bases between. Germline V lookup: CDR1 MNHEY, CDR2 SVGAGI. This CDR3 comprises 16 residues. CDR3 in amino acids: CASSYFRGLGQETQYF. The CDR3 DNA sequence: TGTGCCAGCAGTTATTTCAGGGGCCTAGGTCAAGAGACCCAGTACTTC.

The J gene is TRBJ1-5, the V gene TRBV5-1; 9 nucleotides agree with TRBD1. V dropped 3 bases and J dropped 7; count of bases not matched to a gene: 2. Looked up from germline, CDR1 is SGHRS and CDR2 is YFSETQ. This CDR3 contains 13 residues. The CDR3 is CASSYGQGQPQHF. In DNA form, the CDR3 reads TGCGCCAGCAGCTACGGACAGGGGCAGCCCCAGCATTTT.

The chain uses TRBV11-2 and TRBJ2-7; TRBD2 is a possible D gene (7 bases). Between the trimmed V and J ends, which lost 5 bases and 0 bases, there was a span of 17 bases. The germline CDR1 and CDR2 sequences are SGHAT and FQNNGV. CDR3 size: 16 residues. The CDR3 coding sequence is TGTGCCAGCAGCCTTGGTTGGGGGGGCCTCTCCTACGAGCAGTACTTC. Translation gives CASSLGWGGLSYEQYF.